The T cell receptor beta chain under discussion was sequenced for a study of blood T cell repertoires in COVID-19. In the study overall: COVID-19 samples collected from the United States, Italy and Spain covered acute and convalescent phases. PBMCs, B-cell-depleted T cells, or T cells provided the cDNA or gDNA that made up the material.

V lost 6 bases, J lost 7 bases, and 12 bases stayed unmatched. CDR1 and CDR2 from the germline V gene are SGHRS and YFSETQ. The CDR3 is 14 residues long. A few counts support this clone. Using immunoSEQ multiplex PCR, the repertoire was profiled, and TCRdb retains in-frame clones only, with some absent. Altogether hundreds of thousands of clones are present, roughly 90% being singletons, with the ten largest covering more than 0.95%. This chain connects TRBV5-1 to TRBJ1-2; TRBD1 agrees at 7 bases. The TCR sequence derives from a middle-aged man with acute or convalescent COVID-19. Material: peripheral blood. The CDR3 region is CASTEAQGVGGYTF. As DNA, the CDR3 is TGCGCCAGCACCGAAGCCCAGGGGGTCGGTGGCTACACCTTC.